The 24 T cell receptor beta chains below all came from one sample that was sequenced in a study of human T cells and chemical hapten exposure (dated by TCRdb to 2020 to 2022). Library preparation employed RACE. Sequencing took place on a NextSeq 500. TCRdb ran its own pipeline on the public reads, namely fastp trimming at Q25 and MiXCR clone calling, and kept in-frame beta chains. Every distinct CDR3 protein forms one entry, paired with its most common genes and DNA. This sample gives roughly 100,000 distinct CDR3 sequences in total; nearly 35% of them show up just once. Of the sample, approximately 3% falls within the top ten clones. This specimen's time point label, per the study, means: patch test 3, about 24 weeks after DPC sensitization. Taken with the paper, the label for treatment or condition translates to: therapeutic diphenylcyclopropenone sensitization with weekly scalp DPC. Material: whole blood, obtained in connection with sensitization to the hapten diphenylcyclopropenone (DPC). These TCRs come from a man aged 40-50 years with alopecia areata. Some clones in this sample may be carry-over from other donors' samples.

The J gene is TRBJ2-4, the V gene TRBV6-1, with 14 bases aligning to TRBD2. This CDR3 has 18 residues. Germline V gene lookup returns CDR1 MNHNS and CDR2 SASEGT. Trimming removed 4 bases from V and 3 bases from J; junction bases left unmatched: 8. CDR3 in DNA: TGTGCCAGCAGTGGCGGGACTAGCGGGAGTTGGTACAAAAACATTCAGTACTTC. Its translation is CASSGGTSGSWYKNIQYF.

This chain joins TRBV15 and TRBJ2-1; D unresolved. The germline V and J ends were trimmed by 0 bases and 7 bases, with 10 bases remaining between them. The CDR3 has 14 residues. Per germline, CDR1 LNHNV and CDR2 YYDKDF (reference sequence). The DNA for the CDR3 is TGTGCCACCAGCAGAGATAATGTAGGGAATGAGCAGTTCTTC. It encodes CATSRDNVGNEQFF.

This clonotype was detected a few times. The chain combines TRBV28 with TRBJ2-7; possibly TRBD1 for D (6 bases). Trimming took 2 bases from V and 2 from J, leaving 13 bases between them. Germline CDR1 reads MDHEN; CDR2 reads SYDVKM. The CDR3 has 15 amino acids. CDR3 in amino acids: CASSLRQGLTYEQYF. CDR3 nucleotides: TGTGCCAGCAGTTTAAGGCAGGGGCTTACCTACGAGCAGTACTTC.

This clonotype was found a few times. The chain joins TRBV7-3 to TRBJ1-1; D is perhaps TRBD1 (6 bases). Trimming stripped 4 bases from V and 1 base from J, with 25 bases between. Germline V gene sequence: CDR1 SGHTA, CDR2 FQGTGA. The CDR3 runs to 19 residues. CDR3 loop: CASSSRGGDWYEPNTEAFF. In DNA, the CDR3 is TGTGCCAGCAGCTCAAGGGGGGGGGATTGGTACGAGCCGAACACTGAAGCTTTCTTT.

The chain combines TRBV29-1 with TRBJ1-4; D uncertain. The V gene's germline CDR1 is SQVTM and CDR2 ANQGSEA. This CDR3 spans 13 amino acids. Trimming stripped 4 bases from V and 2 bases from J, with 8 bases between. DNA of the CDR3: TGCAGCGTTGCCACAGACACTAATGAAAAACTGTTTTTT. Its protein is CSVATDTNEKLFF.

Here the CDR3 reads CSAGGTSLKSTDTQYF. The CDR3, as DNA: TGCAGTGCTGGGGGGACTAGCTTAAAGTCCACAGATACGCAGTATTTT. The V gene is TRBV20-1, the J gene TRBJ2-3; 9 bases map to TRBD2. Germline V gene data show CDR1 as DFQATT and CDR2 as SNEGSKA (reference sequence). V was pared by 5 bases and J by 2 bases, with 11 bases of the junction left unmatched. The CDR3 has 16 amino acids.

The chain is built from TRBV20-1 and TRBJ1-5, with D possibly being TRBD1 (6 bases). V was trimmed by 4 bases and J by 2 bases, leaving 9 bases between them. Per germline, CDR1 DFQATT and CDR2 SNEGSKA (reference sequence). The CDR3 totals 13 residues. CDR3: CSAKNRGNQPQHF. CDR3 DNA: TGCAGTGCTAAAAACAGGGGCAATCAGCCCCAGCATTTT.

CDR3 in amino acids: CSARTEYSNQPQHF. CDR3 bases: TGCAGTGCCAGGACAGAATATAGCAATCAGCCCCAGCATTTT. The genes are TRBV20-1 and TRBJ1-5; tentative D call: TRBD1 (6 bases). The CDR3 length is 14 residues. Trimming removed 6 bases from V and 0 bases from J, with 12 bases in between. CDR1 is DFQATT, CDR2 SNEGSKA, per germline (reference sequence).

This clonotype was seen a few times. This sequence joins TRBV24-1 and TRBJ1-2; possible D gene TRBD1, 5 bases. Trimming stripped 9 bases from V and 9 bases from J, with 19 bases between. Germline V gene data show CDR1 as KGHDR and CDR2 as SFDVKD. The CDR3 has 13 residues. The CDR3 here is CATGPRGTSSYTF. Written as DNA, the CDR3 is TGTGCCACCGGGCCCCGCGGGACCTCGAGCTACACCTTC.

This clonotype occurred a few times. The rearrangement links TRBV20-1 to TRBJ2-5; TRBD2 might be the D (5 bases). Trimming pared 0 bases from V and 5 bases from J, leaving 16 bases between. The CDR3 is made up of 15 amino acids. From germline, CDR1 is DFQATT and CDR2 SNEGSKA (reference sequence). The CDR3 reads CSARDEGVGSETQYF. The CDR3 coding sequence is TGCAGTGCTAGAGATGAGGGAGTGGGGTCGGAGACCCAGTACTTC.

This rearrangement joins TRBV7-2 to TRBJ2-1, with D unclear. From germline, CDR1 is SGHTA and CDR2 FQGNSA. The CDR3 has 14 amino acids. Trimming cost V 3 bases and J 6 bases, with 12 bases left between them. The CDR3 region is CASSLRHNGNEQFF. The CDR3 nucleotides are TGTGCCAGCAGCTTGCGGCACAACGGCAATGAGCAGTTCTTC.

The chain links TRBV7-2 to TRBJ1-5, with 7 bases that match TRBD1. From germline, CDR1 is SGHTA and CDR2 FQGNSA. V lost 5 bases and J lost 7; bases outside the gene matches: 8. This CDR3 has 14 amino acids. The CDR3 protein is CASSPDRVGQPQHF. The CDR3, as DNA: TGTGCCAGCAGCCCCGACAGGGTCGGGCAGCCCCAGCATTTT.

CDR3: CASSEDYHYEQYV. The CDR3 DNA sequence: TGTGCCAGCAGTGAGGACTATCACTACGAGCAGTACGTC. V usage is TRBV6-4 and J usage is TRBJ2-7, with a possible D match to TRBD2 (6 bases). The germline V and J ends were trimmed by 3 bases and 3 bases, with 9 bases remaining between them. The CDR3 totals 13 residues. Germline CDR1 is MRHNA and CDR2 is SNTAGT.

The chain has TRBV6-5 and TRBJ2-7; D is undetermined. Germline CDR1 reads MNHEY; CDR2 reads SVGAGI. CDR3 length: 14 residues. Trimming pared 2 bases from V and 5 bases from J, leaving 13 bases between. CDR3 in amino acids: CASSYGNIGHEQYF. CDR3 in DNA: TGTGCCAGCAGTTACGGCAATATAGGCCACGAGCAGTACTTC.

This clonotype has a handful of counts. The chain carries TRBV6-6 and TRBJ2-2, with 10 bases identical to TRBD2. J was trimmed by 1 base and V by 5 bases; bases with no gene match: 4. The germline gives CDR1 MNHNY, CDR2 SVGAGI (reference sequence). The CDR3 loop spans 16 amino acids. CDR3 sequence (DNA): TGTGCCAGCAGTCACGGACTAGCGGTGAACACCGGGGAGCTGTTTTTT. Amino acids: CASSHGLAVNTGELFF.

This rearrangement joins TRBV9 to TRBJ2-2; D might be TRBD2 (6 bases). CDR1 is SGDLS, CDR2 YYNGEE, per germline. There are 15 residues in the CDR3. Trimming cost V 4 bases and J 9 bases, with 19 bases left between them. CDR3 coding DNA: TGTGCCAGCAGCCCAGGAGGGACCACCACATGGGAGCTGTTTTTT. This translates into CASSPGGTTTWELFF.

This clonotype was seen only a few times. V usage is TRBV6-5 and J usage is TRBJ2-6; 9 bases map to TRBD1. The CDR3 runs 16 residues. Germline V gene data show CDR1 as MNHEY and CDR2 as SVGAGI. Trimming cost V 4 bases and J 2 bases; bases outside gene matches: 3. CDR3 DNA sequence: TGTGCCAGCAGTTCCACAGGGGGCGCTGGGGCCAACGTCCTGACTTTC. Translating gives CASSSTGGAGANVLTF.

CDR3 protein: CASSLGVKRYTDTQYF. In DNA, the CDR3 is TGTGCCAGCAGTTTAGGTGTCAAGCGTTACACAGATACGCAGTATTTT. The chain uses TRBV28 and TRBJ2-3; D gene unclear. Germline assignment: CDR1 MDHEN and CDR2 SYDVKM. This CDR3 region has 16 residues. V lost 2 bases and J 2 bases, leaving 14 bases between the germline ends.

This clonotype was detected a few times. This chain uses TRBV6-2 or TRBV6-3 with TRBJ2-7, with 9 bases aligning to TRBD2. With 5 bases clipped from V and 0 bases from J, the junction kept 5 bases outside the gene matches. This CDR3 comprises 15 residues. Per the germline V gene, CDR1 is MNHEY and CDR2 is SVGEGT. The CDR3 protein is CASSLSGSRSYEQYV. CDR3 DNA sequence: TGTGCCAGCAGTCTTAGCGGGAGCCGCTCCTACGAGCAGTACGTC.

The chain employs TRBV29-1 and TRBJ2-3; tentative D call: TRBD2 (6 bases). CDR3 length equals 14 residues. V was cut by 3 bases and J by 5 bases, with 15 bases left in between. Per the germline V gene, CDR1 is SQVTM and CDR2 is ANQGSEA. The CDR3 DNA reads TGCAGCGTTGAGGGTCGGGAGAACCAAGATACGCAGTATTTT. Protein product: CSVEGRENQDTQYF.

This clonotype was detected a few times. The chain has TRBV6-2 or TRBV6-3 and TRBJ2-1; 11 bases are a match to TRBD2. Per the germline V gene, CDR1 is MNHEY and CDR2 is SVGEGT. V was clipped by 4 bases and J by 9 bases; unmatched bases: 8. This CDR3 region has 15 residues. The CDR3 protein is CASSSILAGAGEQFF. The CDR3 nucleotides read TGTGCCAGCAGTTCTATACTAGCGGGAGCAGGTGAGCAGTTCTTC.

This clonotype was observed a few times. This chain links TRBV27 with TRBJ2-5; the D gene is possibly TRBD1 (5 bases). CDR1 is MNHEY, CDR2 SMNVEV, per germline (reference sequence). The CDR3 is 16 amino acids. The ends were cut back, 3 bases at V and 3 bases at J, with 17 bases in the middle. CDR3 in amino acids: CASSFRHTRAEETQYF. CDR3 bases: TGTGCCAGCAGTTTTCGCCATACCAGGGCAGAAGAGACCCAGTACTTC.

The V call is TRBV6-2 or TRBV6-3, the J call TRBJ2-3; the D is unclear. CDR3 length: 17 amino acids. Trimming removed 2 bases at V and 3 bases at J, with 18 bases between. The germline V gene has CDR1 MNHEY and CDR2 SVGEGT. CDR3 in amino acids: CASSYDSKVLRTDTQYF. As DNA, the CDR3 is TGTGCCAGCAGTTACGATAGTAAGGTTCTGAGGACAGATACGCAGTATTTT.

The chain recombines TRBV24-1 with TRBJ2-7; tentatively, D is TRBD2 (5 bases). The CDR3 consists of 11 residues. Germline V lookup: CDR1 KGHDR, CDR2 SFDVKD. The V end was cut by 5 bases, the J end by 7 bases, with 8 bases between. CDR3 in DNA: TGTGCCACCAGTGGAGGCGGGGAGCAGTACTTC. Translation: CATSGGGEQYF.